This TCR beta chain was profiled in a study of beta chain features in type 1 diabetes (dated by TCRdb to 2017 to 2018). A note on the overall study: Patients and healthy donors did not differ in mean age, gender distribution, total cell number or subset yield. A total of 90 million to 120 million sorted cells were examined across all samples, and a strong correlation was observed between cell number per subset and RNA yield. In the study, recently diagnosed type 1 diabetes patients and matched healthy donors were compared on the TCRB repertoires of their sorted circulating CD4+ T cell subsets. Regulatory and stem cell-like memory subsets were obtained from only 8 patients and about eight healthy donors, while naive and central memory subsets were obtained from all 30 or so donors. The paper as a whole reports these results and caveats: HLA sub-analyses involved small numbers of individuals, so any influence of HLA type on TCRB rearrangement remained unresolved. At VDJ recombination sites, patients with type 1 diabetes made fewer insertions and deleted more nucleotides, a pattern implying thymic rearrangement abnormalities. Naive, central memory and regulatory TCRB repertoires appeared to be more similar among patients than among healthy donors. PCR may preferentially amplify shorter templates, but because patient and control samples were amplified and corrected together, any resulting skew would affect both groups equally. Because cDNA was sequenced instead of genomic DNA, highly expressing activated cells could be over-represented, though the groups showed no difference in activation or CD3 levels. A moderate but significant shortening of TCRB CDR3 length was observed in type 1 diabetes patients in all four CD4+ subsets.

The entire amount of isolated RNA was reverse transcribed using the High Capacity cDNA Reverse Transcription Kit, so the sequenced TCRB transcripts were expressed ones. Naive, central memory and regulatory T cell samples underwent deep immunoSEQ sequencing, averaging around 4 million total reads per sample. Sorted cells were lysed in RLT buffer, and RNA was extracted using DNase-treated RNeasy Micro or Mini kits according to cell number. Each cell subset was processed separately to prevent cross-contamination, with patient and healthy donor samples processed together. The immunoSEQ multiplex PCR was used to amplify TCRB sequences from cDNA, generating 87-bp fragments that spanned the CDR3 region. Sequencing of the amplicons was performed on the Illumina HiSeq platform. Per the original workflow: Synthetic template baselines were used to correct PCR bias computationally, reads within Hamming distance 2 were collapsed together, and singletons that could not be merged were discarded. Reads were aligned against IMGT to assign V, D and J genes, CDR3 length and insertions or deletions at six rearrangement sites. Within each subset, clonotype counts were normalized to sorted cell number, and only after that were true diversity and Gini coefficients computed with the tcR R package. The overlap coefficient, calculated on TCRB nucleotide sequences, was used to measure repertoire sharing. As a proxy for the pre-selection repertoire, out-of-frame TCRB sequences from naive cells were analyzed. TCRdb took this table from immuneACCESS and kept in-frame rearrangements with V and J called. Such tables lack part of the clones; where checked against another copy, unresolved V genes explain under half of the gap, and the rest is unexplained. D and trimming were read from the DNA, whereas the V and J calls and clone size are those reported in that table. Counted in this sample were hundreds of thousands of clones; roughly 13% of them appeared once. 0.022% of the sample goes to the ten largest clones.

A single peripheral blood draw of approximately 0.11 L on average was collected from each donor into heparinised tubes. A BD FACSAria II and a panel including CD45RO, CCR7, CD25, CD127, CD95 and CD27 were used to sort naive, central memory, regulatory and stem cell-like memory CD4+ T cells. Purity was above 95% for every sorted population. PBMCs were isolated immediately by Lymphoprep density gradient centrifugation and stained directly without culture. Samples were stained and sorted in pairs, with one healthy donor and one patient per experiment, so that batch effects were minimized. Here V drops 0 bases and J drops 0 bases, and the junction holds 2 bases not matched to any gene. The CDR3 contains 17 residues, cysteine and phenylalanine counted. Only the CDR3 DNA is retained, 51 bases long and in frame from the first base. CDR1 SGDLS and CDR2 YYNGEE were looked up in the germline V gene. With respect to this clone: Its antigen is currently not known. No much larger clone exists at a distance of one base, and base qualities are not known.

Sequencing was performed on naive CD4+ T cells from blood. The sample's cell subset or site label, in plain terms: true naive CD4+ T cells. The rearrangement joined TRBV9 to TRBJ2-4, and TRBD1 aligns with 11 junction nucleotides. The TCR sequence derives from a man younger than 35 with type 1 diabetes. The nucleotides are TGTGCCAGCAGCGTAGCGGACAGGGGGCAAGCCAAAAACATTCAGTACTTC. The encoded protein is CASSVADRGQAKNIQYF.